This is a list of T cell receptor beta chains from one sample in a study of blood T cells in healthy people across ages. TCRdb itself ran the 5' RACE reads through MiXCR, one entry per CDR3 protein. Here the sample spans around 1.1 million distinct CDR3 sequences, more than 30% being singletons. The sample taken for sequencing was blood. The receptors were sampled from a man aged 18 to 29 in good health. Both conserved end residues are part of each CDR3. A D gene is named only where the DNA matches it firmly. Clone size appears in some rows only: once, few, many, or a class for an expanded clone.

>TRBJ2-7|12|NA|many|TRBV6-5
CASSSPSNEQYF
TGTGCCAGCAGTTCCCCCAGTAACGAGCAGTACTTC
>TRBJ2-1|16|TRBD2|NA|TRBV5-1
CASSFTTSGGRNEQFF
TGCGCCAGCAGTTTCACGACTAGCGGGGGGAGGAATGAGCAGTTCTTC
>TRBJ2-6|16|NA|NA|TRBV6-6
CASILRQVSGANVLTF
TGTGCCAGCATCCTAAGACAAGTCTCTGGGGCCAACGTCCTGACTTTC
>TRBJ1-1|14|NA|few|TRBV12-3/TRBV12-4
CASSSGAINTEAFF
TGTGCCAGCAGTTCCGGGGCTATTAACACTGAAGCTTTCTTT
>TRBJ1-5|11|NA|NA|TRBV20-1
CSAGQNQPQHF
TGCAGTGCTGGTCAAAATCAGCCCCAGCATTTT
>TRBJ2-1|17|TRBD1|many|TRBV25-1
CASSESLTGGNRNEQFF
TGTGCCAGCAGTGAAAGCCTGACAGGGGGCAACAGGAATGAGCAGTTCTTC
>TRBJ2-7|13|TRBD2|NA|TRBV10-2
CATLQGLAGEQYF
TGCGCCACCCTTCAAGGACTAGCCGGCGAGCAGTACTTC
>TRBJ1-2|15|NA|NA|TRBV30
CAWSPYSEERSGYTF
TGTGCCTGGAGTCCTTATTCCGAGGAGCGGTCGGGCTACACCTTC
>TRBJ1-4|13|NA|NA|TRBV7-2
CASSASPNEKLFF
TGTGCCAGCAGCGCCAGCCCGAATGAAAAACTGTTTTTT
>TRBJ1-1|14|NA|NA|TRBV27
CASSLQPPNTEAFF
TGTGCCAGCAGCTTGCAGCCGCCGAACACTGAAGCTTTCTTT
>TRBJ1-6|16|NA|NA|TRBV7-2
CASSLGRGGSNSPLHF
TGTGCCAGCAGCTTAGGCCGAGGTGGTAGTAATTCACCCCTCCACTTT
>TRBJ2-5|15|NA|few|TRBV11-1
CASSFRQDSQETQYF
TGTGCCAGCAGCTTCAGACAGGATTCTCAAGAGACCCAGTACTTC
>TRBJ2-7|17|NA|NA|TRBV3-1
CASSQDRGGETYNEQYF
TGTGCCAGCAGCCAAGATCGAGGAGGGGAAACCTACAATGAGCAGTACTTC
>TRBJ2-3|11|NA|NA|TRBV28
CASGVRSVQYF
TGTGCCAGCGGTGTACGGAGTGTTCAGTATTTT
>TRBJ2-3|14|TRBD2|NA|TRBV4-2
CASSPLRDPGLQYF
TGTGCCAGCAGCCCATTGAGGGACCCGGGACTACAGTATTTT
>TRBJ2-3|14|TRBD2|NA|TRBV11-1
CATKAGVSTDTQYF
TGTGCCACCAAGGCGGGGGTAAGCACAGATACGCAGTATTTT
>TRBJ1-2|13|NA|NA|TRBV28
CASRVPTNYGYTF
TGTGCCAGCAGGGTACCTACCAACTATGGCTACACCTTC
>TRBJ1-5|16|NA|few|TRBV6-1
CASSLMPSQGNQPQHF
TGTGCCAGCAGCCTTATGCCAAGCCAGGGCAATCAGCCCCAGCATTTT
>TRBJ2-5|11|NA|NA|TRBV29-1
CSVLGIETRYF
TGCAGCGTTTTGGGGATAGAGACCCGGTACTTC
>TRBJ2-5|15|TRBD1|few|TRBV9
CASSVQTGGEETQYF
TGTGCCAGCAGCGTCCAGACAGGGGGGGAAGAGACCCAGTACTTC
>TRBJ2-2|12|NA|NA|TRBV9
CASSETTGEPFF
TGTGCCAGCAGCGAGACTACCGGGGAGCCGTTTTTT
>TRBJ2-1|12|NA|NA|TRBV7-9
CASSLGWDEQFF
TGTGCCAGCAGCTTAGGCTGGGATGAGCAGTTCTTC
>TRBJ2-7|13|NA|NA|TRBV6-1
CASSPRDYYEQYF
TGTGCCAGCAGTCCTCGGGATTACTACGAGCAGTACTTC
>TRBJ2-7|14|TRBD2|NA|TRBV6-2/TRBV6-3
CASSNTGTIAEQYF
TGTGCCAGCAGTAACACTGGGACTATCGCCGAGCAGTACTTC
>TRBJ1-4|15|NA|NA|TRBV12-3/TRBV12-4
CARSFGLGANEKLFF
TGTGCCAGGAGTTTTGGGCTTGGTGCTAATGAAAAACTGTTTTTT
>TRBJ2-7|15|TRBD1|few|TRBV14
CASSANRGGPYEQYF
TGTGCCAGCAGCGCAAACAGGGGTGGGCCCTACGAGCAGTACTTC
>TRBJ1-2|13|NA|many|TRBV5-1
CASSLERTQGYTF
TGCGCCAGCAGCTTGGAGAGGACTCAGGGCTACACCTTC
>TRBJ2-7|13|NA|NA|TRBV28
CASSPIWSYEQYF
TGTGCCAGCAGTCCCATTTGGTCCTACGAGCAGTACTTC
>TRBJ2-5|14|NA|NA|TRBV6-1
CASSEQWGPETQYF
TGTGCCAGCAGTGAACAATGGGGGCCAGAGACCCAGTACTTC
>TRBJ2-2|13|NA|NA|TRBV29-1
CSVDKGNTGELFF
TGCAGCGTTGATAAGGGAAACACCGGGGAGCTGTTTTTT
>TRBJ2-1|18|TRBD2|few|TRBV5-1
CASSLWGFSGEIYNEQFF
TGCGCCAGCAGCTTGTGGGGGTTTAGCGGGGAAATCTACAATGAGCAGTTCTTC
>TRBJ2-3|16|NA|NA|TRBV21-1
CANSENLQGGTDTQYF
TGTGCCAACAGCGAAAACCTGCAGGGGGGCACAGATACGCAGTATTTT
>TRBJ1-6|17|TRBD1|NA|TRBV5-1
CASSLDVQGENNSPLHF
TGCGCCAGCAGCTTGGATGTACAGGGGGAAAATAATTCACCCCTCCACTTT
>TRBJ1-1|13|NA|NA|TRBV9
CASSVGLGAEAFF
TGTGCCAGCAGCGTAGGACTAGGGGCTGAAGCTTTCTTT